The T cell receptor (beta chain) under discussion was sequenced for a study of post-analysis software for immune sequencing data. The wider study: Patients had relapsing-remitting, secondary progressive or progressive-relapsing multiple sclerosis; some lacked subtype. Regarding the study as a whole: The study found significantly lower normalized Chao1 diversity in multiple sclerosis patients than in controls. The study found TRBV5-6, TRBV5-1 and TRBV20-1 among about 5 TRBV segments more frequent in patients than controls. F measure grouped same-batch samples tightly together.

TCR beta cDNA libraries had unique molecular identifiers. TCRdb itself ran the PCR reads through MiXCR, one entry per CDR3 protein. The data hold roughly 570,000 distinct CDR3 sequences, with around a third observed a single time. Note on this clonotype: Its target is unknown. An end of the junction does not agree with germline; a read error may underlie this.

The length of the CDR3 is 15 residues. Germline assignment: CDR1 MNHEY and CDR2 SVGEGT. The V call is TRBV6-2 or TRBV6-3, the J call TRBJ1-5; D is possibly TRBD1 (5 bases). The clonotype comes from a girl under 18 with multiple sclerosis. The sample comprised blood. CDR3 amino acids: CTSRVGQNSNQPQHF. The CDR3 DNA reads TGTACCAGCAGGGTAGGACAAAATAGCAATCAGCCCCAGCATTTT.